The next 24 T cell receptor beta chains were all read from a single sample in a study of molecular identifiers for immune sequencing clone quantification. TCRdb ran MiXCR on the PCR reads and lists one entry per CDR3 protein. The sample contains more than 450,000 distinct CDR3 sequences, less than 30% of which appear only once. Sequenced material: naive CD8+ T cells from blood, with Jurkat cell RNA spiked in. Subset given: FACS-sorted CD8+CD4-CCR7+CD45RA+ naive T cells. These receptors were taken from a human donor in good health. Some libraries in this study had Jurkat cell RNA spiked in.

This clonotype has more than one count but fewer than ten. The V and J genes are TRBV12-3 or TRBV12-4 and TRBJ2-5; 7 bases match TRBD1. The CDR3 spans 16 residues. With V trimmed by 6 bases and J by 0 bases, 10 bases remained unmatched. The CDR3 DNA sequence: TGTGCCAGCAGGACTGGAGACAGGGAGCACCAAGAGACCCAGTACTTC. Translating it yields CASRTGDREHQETQYF.

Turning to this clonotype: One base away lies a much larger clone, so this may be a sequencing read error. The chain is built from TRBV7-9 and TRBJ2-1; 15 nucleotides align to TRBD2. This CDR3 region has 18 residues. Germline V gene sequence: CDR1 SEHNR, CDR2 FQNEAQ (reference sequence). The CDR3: CVSSPGLAGGPSYNEQFF. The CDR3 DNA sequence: TGTGTCAGCAGCCCCGGACTAGCGGGGGGGCCGTCCTACAATGAGCAGTTCTTC.

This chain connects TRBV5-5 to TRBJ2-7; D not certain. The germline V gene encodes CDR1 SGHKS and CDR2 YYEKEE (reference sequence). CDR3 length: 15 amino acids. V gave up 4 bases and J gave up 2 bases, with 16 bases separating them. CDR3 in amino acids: CASSPPLSRAYEQYF. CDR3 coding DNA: TGTGCCAGCAGCCCTCCCCTGTCTAGGGCCTACGAGCAGTACTTC.

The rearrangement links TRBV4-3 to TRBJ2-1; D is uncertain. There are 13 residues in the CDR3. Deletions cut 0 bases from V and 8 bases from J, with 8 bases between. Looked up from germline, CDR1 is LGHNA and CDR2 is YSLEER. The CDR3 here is CASSQDIKYEQFF. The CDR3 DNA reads TGCGCCAGCAGCCAAGACATTAAGTATGAGCAGTTCTTC.

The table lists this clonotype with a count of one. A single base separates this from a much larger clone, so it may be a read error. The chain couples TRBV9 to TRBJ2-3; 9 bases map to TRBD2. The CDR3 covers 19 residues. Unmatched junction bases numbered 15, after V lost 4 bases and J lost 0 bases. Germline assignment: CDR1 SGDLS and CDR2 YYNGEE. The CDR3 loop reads CASSPTQASGELSTDTQYF. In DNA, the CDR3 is TGTGCCAGCAGCCCCACCCAGGCTAGCGGGGAGCTTAGCACAGATACGCAGTATTTT.

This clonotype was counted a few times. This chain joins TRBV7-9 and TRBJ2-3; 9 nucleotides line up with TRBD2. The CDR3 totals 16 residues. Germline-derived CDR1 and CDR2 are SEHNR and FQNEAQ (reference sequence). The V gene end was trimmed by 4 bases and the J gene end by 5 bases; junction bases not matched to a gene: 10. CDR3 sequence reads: CASSSFSGGRGDTQYF. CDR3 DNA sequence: TGTGCCAGCAGCTCATTTAGCGGGGGCCGGGGAGATACGCAGTATTTT.

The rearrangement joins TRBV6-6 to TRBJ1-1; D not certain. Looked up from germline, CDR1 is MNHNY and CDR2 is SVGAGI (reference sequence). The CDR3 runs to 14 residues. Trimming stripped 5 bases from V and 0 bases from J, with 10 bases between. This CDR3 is CASSPLEMNTEAFF. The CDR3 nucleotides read TGTGCCAGCAGTCCTCTGGAGATGAACACTGAAGCTTTCTTT.

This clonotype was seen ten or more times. DNA of the CDR3: TGCGCCAGCAGCTCTCAGGGTTTTCTGGGTTATAATTCACCCCTCCACTTT. Amino acid sequence: CASSSQGFLGYNSPLHF. The chain employs TRBV4-1 and TRBJ1-6; D is perhaps TRBD1 (5 bases). This CDR3 has 17 residues. The ends were cut back, 5 bases at V and 4 bases at J, with 18 bases in the middle. Germline-derived CDR1 and CDR2 are MGHRA and YSYEKL.

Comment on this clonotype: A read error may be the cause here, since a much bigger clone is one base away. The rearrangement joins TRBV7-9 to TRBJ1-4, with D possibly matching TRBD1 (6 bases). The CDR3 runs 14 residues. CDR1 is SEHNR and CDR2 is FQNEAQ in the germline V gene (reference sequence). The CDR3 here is CTSSLSRGGEKLFF. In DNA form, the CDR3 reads TGTACCAGCAGCTTATCCCGAGGGGGTGAAAAACTGTTTTTT.

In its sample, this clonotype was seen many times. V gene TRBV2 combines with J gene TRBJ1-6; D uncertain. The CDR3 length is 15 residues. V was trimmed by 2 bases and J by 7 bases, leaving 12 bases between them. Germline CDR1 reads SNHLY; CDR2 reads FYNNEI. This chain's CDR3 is CASSESGRRNSPLHF. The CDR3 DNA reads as TGTGCCAGCAGTGAATCTGGCAGGAGGAATTCACCCCTCCACTTT.

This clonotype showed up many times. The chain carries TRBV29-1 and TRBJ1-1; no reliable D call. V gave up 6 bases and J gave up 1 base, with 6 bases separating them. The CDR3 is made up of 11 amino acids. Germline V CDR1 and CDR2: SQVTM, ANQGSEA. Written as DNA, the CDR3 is TGCAGCGTCTTACAGAACACTGAAGCTTTCTTT. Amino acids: CSVLQNTEAFF. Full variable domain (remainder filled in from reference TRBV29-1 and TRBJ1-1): SAVISQKPSRDICQRGTSLTIQCQVDSQVTMMFWYRQQPGQSLTLIATANQGSEATYESGFVIDKFPISRPNLTFSTLTVSNMSPEDSSIYLCSVLQNTEAFFGQGTRLTVV.

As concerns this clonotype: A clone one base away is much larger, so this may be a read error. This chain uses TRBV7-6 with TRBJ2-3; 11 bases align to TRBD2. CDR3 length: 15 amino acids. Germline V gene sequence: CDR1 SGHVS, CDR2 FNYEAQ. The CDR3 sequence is CARSLAGGPLDTQYF. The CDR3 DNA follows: TGTGCCCGCAGCTTAGCGGGGGGGCCTCTTGATACGCAGTATTTT. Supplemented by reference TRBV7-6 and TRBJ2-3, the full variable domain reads GAGVSQSPRYKVTKRGQDVALRCDPISGHVSLYWYRQALGQGPEFLTYFNYEAQQDKSGLPNDRFSAERPEGSISTLTIQRTEQRDSAMYRCARSLAGGPLDTQYFGPGTRLTVL.

DNA for the CDR3: TGTGCCAGCAGTCAATCGACGCCCAGGACCATGGACATTCAGTACTTC. Protein product: CASSQSTPRTMDIQYF. The chain recombines TRBV4-2 with TRBJ2-4; D uncertain. V gave up 6 bases and J gave up 8 bases, with 23 bases separating them. CDR1 and CDR2 from the germline V gene are LGHNA and YNFKEQ. This CDR3 is built from 16 residues.

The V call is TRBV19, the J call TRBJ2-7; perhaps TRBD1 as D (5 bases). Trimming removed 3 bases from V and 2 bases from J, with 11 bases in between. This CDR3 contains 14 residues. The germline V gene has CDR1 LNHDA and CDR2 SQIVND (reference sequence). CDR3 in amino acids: CASSISSQAYEQYF. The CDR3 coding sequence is TGTGCCAGTAGTATTTCGTCACAGGCCTACGAGCAGTACTTC. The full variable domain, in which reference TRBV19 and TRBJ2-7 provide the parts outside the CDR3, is DGGITQSPKYLFRKEGQNVTLSCEQNLNHDAMYWYRQDPGQGLRLIYYSQIVNDFQKGDIAEGYSVSREKKESFPLTVTSAQKNPTAFYLCASSISSQAYEQYFGPGTRLTVT.

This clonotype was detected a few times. CDR3 residues: CASSVIPTSPDYTF. CDR3 DNA: TGTGCCAGTAGTGTAATCCCGACTAGCCCTGACTACACCTTC. The rearrangement joins TRBV19 to TRBJ1-2; D gene ambiguous. Trimming took off 5 bases at V and 10 bases at J, with 20 bases between the two ends. This CDR3 is built from 14 residues. From germline, CDR1 is LNHDA and CDR2 SQIVND (reference sequence).

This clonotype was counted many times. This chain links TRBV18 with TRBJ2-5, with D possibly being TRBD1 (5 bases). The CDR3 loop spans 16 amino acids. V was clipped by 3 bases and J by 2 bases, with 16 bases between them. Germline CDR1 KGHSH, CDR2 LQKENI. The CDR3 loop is CASSPRQPPAQETQYF. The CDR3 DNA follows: TGTGCCAGCTCACCCCGACAGCCACCAGCTCAAGAGACCCAGTACTTC. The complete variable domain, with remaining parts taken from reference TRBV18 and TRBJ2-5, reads NAGVMQNPRHLVRRRGQEARLRCSPMKGHSHVYWYRQLPEEGLKFMVYLQKENIIDESGMPKERFSAEFPKEGPSILRIQQVVRGDSAAYFCASSPRQPPAQETQYFGPGTRLLVL.

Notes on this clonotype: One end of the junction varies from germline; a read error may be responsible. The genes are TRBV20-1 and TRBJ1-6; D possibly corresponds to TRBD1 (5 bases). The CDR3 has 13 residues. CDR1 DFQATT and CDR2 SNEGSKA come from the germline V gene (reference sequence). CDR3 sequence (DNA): TGCAGTGCTACGGGACGGAATAATTCACCCTTCCACTTT. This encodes CSATGRNNSPFHF.

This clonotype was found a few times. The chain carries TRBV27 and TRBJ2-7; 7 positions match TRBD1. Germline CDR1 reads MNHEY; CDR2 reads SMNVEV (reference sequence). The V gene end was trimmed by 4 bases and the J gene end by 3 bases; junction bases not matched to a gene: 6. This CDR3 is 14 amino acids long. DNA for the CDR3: TGTGCCAGCAGTTCCGACAGGGCCCACTACGAGCAGTACTTC. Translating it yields CASSSDRAHYEQYF.

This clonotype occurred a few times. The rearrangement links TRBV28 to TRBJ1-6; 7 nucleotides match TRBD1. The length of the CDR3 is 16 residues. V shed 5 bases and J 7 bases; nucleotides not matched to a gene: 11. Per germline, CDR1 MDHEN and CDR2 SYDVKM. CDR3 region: CASSIKQGILNSPLHF. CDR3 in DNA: TGTGCCAGCAGTATAAAACAGGGGATCTTGAATTCACCCCTCCACTTT.

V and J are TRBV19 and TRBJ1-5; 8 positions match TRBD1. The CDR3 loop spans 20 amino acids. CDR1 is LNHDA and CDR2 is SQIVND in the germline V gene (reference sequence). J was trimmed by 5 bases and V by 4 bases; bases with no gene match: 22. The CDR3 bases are TGTGCCAGTAGTAGGGGGGACAGGTTTAACCTTGGTTCGGACTATCAGCCCCAGCATTTT. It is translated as CASSRGDRFNLGSDYQPQHF.

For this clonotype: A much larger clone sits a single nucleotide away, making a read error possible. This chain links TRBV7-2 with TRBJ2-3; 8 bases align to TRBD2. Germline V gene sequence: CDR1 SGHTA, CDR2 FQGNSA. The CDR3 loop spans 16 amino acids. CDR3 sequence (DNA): TGTGCCAGCAGCTTAGTTGGCGGGGGGAGCACAGCTACGCAGTATTTT. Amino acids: CASSLVGGGSTATQYF.

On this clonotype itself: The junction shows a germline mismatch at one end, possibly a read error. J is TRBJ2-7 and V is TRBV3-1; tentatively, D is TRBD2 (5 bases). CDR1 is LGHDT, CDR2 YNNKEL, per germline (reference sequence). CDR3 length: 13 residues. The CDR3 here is CASRQGLPYEQYF. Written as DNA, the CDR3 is TGTGCCAGCCGCCAAGGACTGCCCTACGAGCAGTACTTC.

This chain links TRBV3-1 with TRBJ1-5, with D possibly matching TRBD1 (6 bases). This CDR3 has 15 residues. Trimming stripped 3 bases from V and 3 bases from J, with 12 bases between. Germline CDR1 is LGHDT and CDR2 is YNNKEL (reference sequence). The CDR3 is CASSQRAGDNQPQHF. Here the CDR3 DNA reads TGTGCCAGCAGCCAGAGGGCAGGGGACAATCAGCCCCAGCATTTT.

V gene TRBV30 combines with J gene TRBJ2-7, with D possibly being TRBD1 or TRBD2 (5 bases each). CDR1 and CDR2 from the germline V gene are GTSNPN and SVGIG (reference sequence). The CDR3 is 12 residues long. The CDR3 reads CAVGTFSYEQYF. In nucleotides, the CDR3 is TGTGCGGTCGGGACCTTCTCCTACGAGCAGTACTTC.